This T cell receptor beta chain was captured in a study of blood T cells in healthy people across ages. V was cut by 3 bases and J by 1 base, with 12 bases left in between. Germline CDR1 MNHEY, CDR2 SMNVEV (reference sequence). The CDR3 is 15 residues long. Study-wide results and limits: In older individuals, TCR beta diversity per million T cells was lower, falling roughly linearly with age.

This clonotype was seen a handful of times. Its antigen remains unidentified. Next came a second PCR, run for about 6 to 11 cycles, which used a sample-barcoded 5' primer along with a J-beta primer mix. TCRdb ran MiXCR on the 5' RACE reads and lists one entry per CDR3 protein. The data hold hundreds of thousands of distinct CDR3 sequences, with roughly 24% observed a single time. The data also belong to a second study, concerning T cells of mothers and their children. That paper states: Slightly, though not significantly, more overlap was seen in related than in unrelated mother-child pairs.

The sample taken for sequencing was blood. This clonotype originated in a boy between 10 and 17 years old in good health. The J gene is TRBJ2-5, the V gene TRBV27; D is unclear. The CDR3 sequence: CASSFSPALQETQYF. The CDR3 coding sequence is TGTGCCAGCAGTTTTAGCCCAGCGCTCCAAGAGACCCAGTACTTC.